The clone carrying this T cell receptor beta chain has just a few counts. The antigen remains unidentified. Peripheral blood, roughly 9.3 milliliters per donor, was collected. This specimen belongs to a study of blood T cells in healthy people across ages. The study's findings and limits: The study found TCR beta diversity correlated strongly with naive T cell percentage.

The authors ran a second PCR of 7 to 11 cycles using a sample-barcoded 5' primer and a J-beta primer mix. Carrying 12 random nucleotides, a template-switch adaptor labeled each individual cDNA molecule. Using its own MiXCR run on the 5' RACE reads, TCRdb lists one record per CDR3 protein. Altogether about a million distinct CDR3 sequences are present, just over 50% being singletons, with the ten largest covering 20% to 25%. From germline, CDR1 is MNHEY and CDR2 SMNVEV (reference sequence). The J segment lost 10 bases and the V segment lost 6 bases, leaving 14 bases of the junction unmatched. This CDR3 is 16 amino acids long.

The sequence came from an older woman in good health. This rearrangement joins TRBV27 to TRBJ1-6, with 8 bases fitting TRBD1. Sequenced material: blood. CDR3 nucleotide sequence: TGTGCCAGCAGCAGCGCCAGACAGGGGATGGGGTCACCCCTCCACTTT. Encoded protein: CASSSARQGMGSPLHF.